This paragraph reports one TCR beta chain. This sample is part of a study of blood T cell repertoires in COVID-19. Only in-frame clones appear in the TCRdb table, and some are missing; sequencing was by immunoSEQ multiplex PCR. The table lists about 480,000 clones, around 89% of them singletons. Trimming cost V 3 bases and J 5 bases, with 11 bases left between them. The CDR3 spans 13 residues. Germline V gene sequence: CDR1 SGHTA, CDR2 FQGNSA. Sequencing was performed on PBMCs or T cells enriched from blood (not recorded which). The chain couples TRBV7-2 to TRBJ2-7; unclear D gene. The clonotype originates from a woman between 35 and 50 years old who had recovered from COVID-19. In nucleotides, the CDR3 is TGTGCCAGCAGCTTGTTCCTTTTCGACGAGCAGTACTTC. This gives the protein CASSLFLFDEQYF.